This T cell receptor (beta chain) stems from a study of blood T cell repertoires in COVID-19. Study summary: Material from acute and convalescent COVID-19 was sourced from the United States, Italy and Spain. PBMCs, B-cell-depleted T cells, or T cells provided the cDNA or gDNA that made up the material.

The V end lost 8 bases, the J end lost 1 base, and 15 bases lay between the germline ends. The germline gives CDR1 LGHDT, CDR2 YNNKEL (reference sequence). This CDR3 has 15 amino acids. Original analysis: Counts of nucleated cells, estimated from reference gene primer amplification, were obtained. The method was immunoSEQ multiplex PCR; TCRdb's version includes in-frame clones alone and lacks a portion of them. Clonal size and the V and J genes are those of that table, whereas D and trimming came from the DNA. The repertoire consists of fewer than 75,000 clones, with more than 90% occurring once and the leading ten covering over 8%.

The source material was peripheral blood. The chain recombines TRBV3-1 (or the pseudogene TRBV3-2) with TRBJ1-5; the D gene is possibly TRBD1 (6 bases). This TCR derives from a human donor in a cohort sampled during active COVID-19. The CDR3 loop reads CASAQGMGSNQPQHF. Written as DNA, the CDR3 is TGTGCCAGCGCGCAGGGGATGGGGAGCAATCAGCCCCAGCATTTT.